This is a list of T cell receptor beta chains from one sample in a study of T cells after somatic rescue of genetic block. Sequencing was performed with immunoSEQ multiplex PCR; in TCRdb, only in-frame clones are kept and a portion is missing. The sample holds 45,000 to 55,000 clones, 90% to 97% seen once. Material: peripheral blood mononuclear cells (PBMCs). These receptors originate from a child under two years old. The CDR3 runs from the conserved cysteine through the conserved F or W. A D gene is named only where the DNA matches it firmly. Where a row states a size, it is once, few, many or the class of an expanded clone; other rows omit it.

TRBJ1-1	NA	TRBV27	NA	TGTGCCAGCAGTTTAGGGGGGGACGGGAGCACTGAAGCTTTCTTT	CASSLGGDGSTEAFF
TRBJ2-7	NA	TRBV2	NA	TGTGCCAGCAGCCTAGGAGGGATTGGGTACGAGCAGTACTTC	CASSLGGIGYEQYF
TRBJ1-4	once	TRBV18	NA	TGTGCCAGCTCGCCGGGGGTAGATGAAAAACTGTTTTTT	CASSPGVDEKLFF
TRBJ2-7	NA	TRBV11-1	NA	TGTGCCAGCAGCTCGAGGAAGTACGAGCAGTACTTC	CASSSRKYEQYF
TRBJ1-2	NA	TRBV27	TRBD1	TGTGCCAGCTGGACAGGGGGCTATGGCTACACCTTC	CASWTGGYGYTF
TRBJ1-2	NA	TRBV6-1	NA	TGTGCCAGCAGTGTGGCCCCTGGCTATGGCTACACCTTC	CASSVAPGYGYTF
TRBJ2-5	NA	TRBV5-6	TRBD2	TGTGCCAGCAGCTTGGGGACTAGCCAAGAGACCCAGTACTTC	CASSLGTSQETQYF
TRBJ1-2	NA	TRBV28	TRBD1	TGTGCCAGCAGTTTGGCAGGGGGCGCGGGTTTTAACTATGGCTACACCTTC	CASSLAGGAGFNYGYTF
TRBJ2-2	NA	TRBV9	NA	TGTGCCAGCAGCCCTAGGACACCAAACACCGGGGAGCTGTTTTTT	CASSPRTPNTGELFF
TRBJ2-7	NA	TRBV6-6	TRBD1	TGTGCCAGCAGTTACCGGACAGGGCCATACGAGCAGTACTTC	CASSYRTGPYEQYF
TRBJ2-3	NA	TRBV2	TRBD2	TGTGCCAGCACCCGGGGGGGCACAGATACGCAGTATTTT	CASTRGGTDTQYF
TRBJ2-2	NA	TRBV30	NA	TGTGCCTGGAGTAGCGTGCCGAACACCGGGGAGCTGTTTTTT	CAWSSVPNTGELFF
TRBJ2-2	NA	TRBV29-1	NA	TGCAGCGTTGGGACATCGAACACCGGGGAGCTGTTTTTT	CSVGTSNTGELFF
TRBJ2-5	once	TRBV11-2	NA	TGTGCCAGCACCCGGGGCTTTCAAGAGACCCAGTACTTC	CASTRGFQETQYF
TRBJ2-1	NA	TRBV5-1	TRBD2	TGCGCCAGCAGCTTGGCGGCGGGAGCCCCGAATGAGCAGTTCTTC	CASSLAAGAPNEQFF
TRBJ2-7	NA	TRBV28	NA	TGTGCCAGCAGTTCCGGGGTCCCCTACGAGCAGTACTTC	CASSSGVPYEQYF
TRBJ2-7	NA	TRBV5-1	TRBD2	TGCGCCAGCAGCTGGGACTACTCTTCCTACGAGCAGTACTTC	CASSWDYSSYEQYF
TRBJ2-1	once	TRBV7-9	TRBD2	TGTGCCAGCAGCGCGGGGGGGAATGAGCAGTTCTTC	CASSAGGNEQFF
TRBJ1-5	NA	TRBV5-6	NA	TGTGCCAGCAGCTTGGCAAGCAATCAGCCCCAGCATTTT	CASSLASNQPQHF
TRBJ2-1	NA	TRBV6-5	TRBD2	TGTGCCAGCAGTTACCTCTTTAGCGGGAGAGGGGATGAGCAGTTCTTC	CASSYLFSGRGDEQFF
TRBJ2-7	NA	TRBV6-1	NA	TGTGCCAGCAGTGAACAGTACGAGCAGTACTTC	CASSEQYEQYF
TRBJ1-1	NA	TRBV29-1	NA	TGCAGCGTTGAAGTCGGGCCCAGGAACACTGAAGCTTTCTTT	CSVEVGPRNTEAFF
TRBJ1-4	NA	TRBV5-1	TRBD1	TGCGCCAGCAGCCCCGGGACAGGGGGAAAACTGTTTTTT	CASSPGTGGKLFF